What follows are 5 T cell receptor beta chains derived from one specimen sequenced in a study of T cells expressing NK-cell markers. TCRdb re-called the 5' RACE reads; one entry per CDR3 protein, DNA not given. The sample includes 150,000 to 160,000 distinct CDR3 sequences. Sequencing was done on a sample of blood T cells: a sorted CD56 or NKG2C T cell subset, CD4+ or CD8+ T cells, or bulk PBMC T cells (not recorded which). These receptor sequences come from a woman aged 45-59 years in good health.

The chain links TRBV12-3 or TRBV12-4 to TRBJ2-3; the TCRdb D gene call, TRBD1, has no DNA to confirm it. This CDR3 is 14 amino acids long. The CDR3 sequence: CAGSVAGVSDTQYF.

V usage is TRBV7-2 and J usage is TRBJ2-7; as DNA is missing, the TRBD2 call by TCRdb cannot be tested. This CDR3 contains 14 residues. CDR1 SGHTA and CDR2 FQGNSA come from the germline V gene. CDR3 residues: CASSLGLAGDRQYF.

V gene TRBV9 combines with J gene TRBJ2-2; TCRdb's D call of TRBD2 is untestable without DNA. This CDR3 contains 17 residues. Germline CDR1 and CDR2: SGDLS and YYNGEE. The CDR3 sequence: CASSPGLAGDGTGELFF.

This chain connects TRBV5-4 to TRBJ2-3; the D call of TRBD2 rests on TCRdb alone, since no DNA is present to check it. Germline assignment: CDR1 SGHNT and CDR2 YYREEE (reference sequence). The length of the CDR3 is 15 residues. The CDR3 reads CASSWGTSSTDTQYF.

The V gene is TRBV2, the J gene TRBJ2-3; without DNA, the TCRdb call of TRBD2 cannot be checked. There are 15 residues in the CDR3. In germline, CDR1 is SNHLY, CDR2 FYNNEI. This chain's CDR3 is CASSALEGLGLAQYF.